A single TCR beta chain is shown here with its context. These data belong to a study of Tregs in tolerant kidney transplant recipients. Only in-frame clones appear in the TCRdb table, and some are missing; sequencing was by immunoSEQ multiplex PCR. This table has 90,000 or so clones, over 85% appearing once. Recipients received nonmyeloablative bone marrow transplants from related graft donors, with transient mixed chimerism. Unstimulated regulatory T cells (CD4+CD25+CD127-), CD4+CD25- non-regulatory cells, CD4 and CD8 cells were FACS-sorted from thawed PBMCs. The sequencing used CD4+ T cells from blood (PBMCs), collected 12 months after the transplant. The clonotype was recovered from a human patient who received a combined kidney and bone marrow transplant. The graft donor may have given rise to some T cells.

The CDR3 sequence: CASSLAGTGGNTIYF. CDR3 sequence (DNA): TGTGCCAGCAGCTTAGCCGGGACAGGGGGAAACACCATATATTTT. The rearrangement uses TRBV13 and TRBJ1-3; 9 nucleotides match TRBD1. Germline V lookup: CDR1 PRHDT, CDR2 FYEKMQ (reference sequence). The V and J ends lost 1 base and 4 bases, in that order; junction bases with no gene match: 2. This CDR3 contains 15 residues.